Below are 4 T cell receptor beta chains sequenced from a single sample in a study of tumor and adjacent non-tumor tissue in lung cancer. No cell sorting was done before RNA was extracted from the tissue. A modified ARM-PCR protocol with three rounds of nested PCR amplified TCRbeta. Each CDR3 protein gets one entry after TCRdb re-called the multiplex PCR reads with MiXCR. This table holds 120,000 to 150,000 distinct CDR3 sequences, about 71% found once. Sequencing was carried out using lung tumor tissue. The source of these receptors is a man aged 55 to 69 with small cell lung cancer.

The V gene is TRBV29-1, the J gene TRBJ2-1, with D possibly TRBD2 on 5 matching bases. The V end lost 6 bases, the J end lost 8 bases, and 17 bases lay between the germline ends. CDR3 length equals 13 residues. Germline V gives CDR1 SQVTM, CDR2 ANQGSEA. CDR3 DNA: TGCAGCGTAACTAACCGGGGTATGGATGAGCAGTTCTTC. It encodes CSVTNRGMDEQFF.

This clonotype has just one count. The chain has TRBV6-4 and TRBJ1-1; no firm D call. CDR3 length: 14 residues. Germline CDR1 MRHNA, CDR2 SNTAGT. The germline V and J ends were trimmed by 0 bases and 1 base, with 6 bases remaining between them. The CDR3 DNA is TGTGCCAGCAGTGACTCCGGCACGAACACTGAAGCTTTCTTT. Its protein product is CASSDSGTNTEAFF.

The sample holds a few counts of this clonotype. Since no conserved phenylalanine or tryptophan closes the CDR3, a read error is the likely cause. J is TRBJ2-3 and V is TRBV11-3; unclear D gene. Germline CDR1 SGHNT, CDR2 YENEEA. This CDR3 is built from 14 residues. Trimming removed 1 base at V and 10 bases at J, with 15 bases between. CDR3 protein: CASSLVVNTDAQYL. The CDR3 DNA reads TGTGCCAGCAGCTTAGTGGTAAACACGGATGCGCAGTATTTA.

To note about this clonotype: Since a much larger clone is just one base distant, this may be a read error. The chain has TRBV6-2 or TRBV6-3 and TRBJ2-3; the match to TRBD2 covers 9 bases. The CDR3 is 15 amino acids. Germline CDR1 reads MNHEY; CDR2 reads SVGEGT. The CDR3 DNA is TGTACCAGCAGTTACGCGGGAGGGCCATCAGATACGCAGTATTTT. It is translated as CTSSYAGGPSDTQYF.